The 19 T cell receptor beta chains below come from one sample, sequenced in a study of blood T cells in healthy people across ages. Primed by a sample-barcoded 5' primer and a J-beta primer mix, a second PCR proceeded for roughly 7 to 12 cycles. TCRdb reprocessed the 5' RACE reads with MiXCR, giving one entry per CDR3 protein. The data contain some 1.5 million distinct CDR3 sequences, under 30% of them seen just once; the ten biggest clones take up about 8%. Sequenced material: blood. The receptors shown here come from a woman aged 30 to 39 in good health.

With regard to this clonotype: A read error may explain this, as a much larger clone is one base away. The CDR3 loop is CASSSPAEVETQYF. CDR3 nucleotides: TGCGCCAGCAGCTCCCCAGCGGAGGTAGAGACCCAGTACTTC. This chain joins TRBV5-1 and TRBJ2-5; tentatively, D is TRBD2 (5 bases). V was cut by 3 bases and J by 4 bases, with 13 bases left in between. There are 14 residues in the CDR3. Looked up from germline, CDR1 is SGHRS and CDR2 is YFSETQ. The whole variable domain, remainder taken from reference TRBV5-1 and TRBJ2-5, is KAGVTQTPRYLIKTRGQQVTLSCSPISGHRSVSWYQQTPGQGLQFLFEYFSETQRNKGNFPGRFSGRQFSNSRSEMNVSTLELGDSALYLCASSSPAEVETQYFGPGTRLLVL.

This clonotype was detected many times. CDR3 protein: CASSQKVGIVSSYEQYF. CDR3 DNA: TGCGCCAGCAGCCAAAAAGTAGGGATCGTCAGCTCCTACGAGCAGTACTTC. This chain joins TRBV4-1 and TRBJ2-7; D is undetermined. The germline CDR1 and CDR2 sequences are MGHRA and YSYEKL. V gave up 2 bases and J gave up 0 bases, with 17 bases separating them. The CDR3 length is 17 residues.

The CDR3 sequence is CSASRQGKADTQYF. The CDR3 DNA is TGCAGTGCTTCCCGACAGGGGAAGGCAGATACGCAGTATTTT. The rearrangement links TRBV20-1 to TRBJ2-3, with 8 bases lining up with TRBD1. The CDR3 consists of 14 residues. Germline V lookup: CDR1 DFQATT, CDR2 SNEGSKA (reference sequence). Trimming at V came to 5 bases and at J to 4 bases, leaving 8 bases not matched to a gene.

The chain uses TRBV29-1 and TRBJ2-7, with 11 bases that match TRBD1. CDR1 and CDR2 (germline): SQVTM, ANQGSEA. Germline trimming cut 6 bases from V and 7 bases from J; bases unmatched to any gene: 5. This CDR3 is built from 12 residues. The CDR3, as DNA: TGCAGCGTCTCCGGGACAGGGGGTGAGCAGTACTTC. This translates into CSVSGTGGEQYF.

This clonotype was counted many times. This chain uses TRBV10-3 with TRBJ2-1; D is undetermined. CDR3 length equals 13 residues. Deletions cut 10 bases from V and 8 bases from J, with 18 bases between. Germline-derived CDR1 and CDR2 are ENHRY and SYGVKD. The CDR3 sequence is CATRRMRLDEQFF. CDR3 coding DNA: TGTGCCACCCGGCGGATGCGATTGGATGAGCAGTTCTTC.

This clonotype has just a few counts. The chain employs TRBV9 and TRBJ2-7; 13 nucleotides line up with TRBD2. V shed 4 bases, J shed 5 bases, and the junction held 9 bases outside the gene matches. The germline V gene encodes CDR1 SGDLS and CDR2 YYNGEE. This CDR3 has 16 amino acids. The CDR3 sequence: CASSTGGLAGNNEQYF. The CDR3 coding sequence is TGTGCCAGCAGCACAGGGGGACTAGCGGGGAACAACGAGCAGTACTTC. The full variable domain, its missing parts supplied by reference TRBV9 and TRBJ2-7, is DSGVTQTPKHLITATGQRVTLRCSPRSGDLSVYWYQQSLDQGLQFLIQYYNGEERAKGNILERFSAQQFPDLHSELNLSSLELGDSALYFCASSTGGLAGNNEQYFGPGTRLTVT.

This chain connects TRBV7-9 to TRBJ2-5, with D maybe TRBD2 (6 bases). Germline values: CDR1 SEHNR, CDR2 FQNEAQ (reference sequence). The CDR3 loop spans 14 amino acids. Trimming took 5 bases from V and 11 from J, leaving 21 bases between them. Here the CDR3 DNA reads TGTGCCAGCAGCCTCCAGGCTGGGTGGGGGGAGCAGTACTTC. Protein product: CASSLQAGWGEQYF.

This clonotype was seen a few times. CDR3 sequence (DNA): TGTGCCAGCACCACGATGGTTAACACTGAAGCTTTCTTT. Translation gives CASTTMVNTEAFF. The chain carries TRBV6-2 or TRBV6-3 and TRBJ1-1; no firm D call. Deletions cut 7 bases from V and 2 bases from J, with 11 bases between. CDR3 length: 13 amino acids. Germline V gives CDR1 MNHEY, CDR2 SVGEGT.

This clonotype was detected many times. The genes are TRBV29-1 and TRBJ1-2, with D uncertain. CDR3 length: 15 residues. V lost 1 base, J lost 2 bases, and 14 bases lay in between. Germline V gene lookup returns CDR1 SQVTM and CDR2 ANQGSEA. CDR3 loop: CSVEGGRVGNYGYTF. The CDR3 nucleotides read TGCAGCGTTGAAGGCGGGAGAGTCGGAAACTATGGCTACACCTTC.

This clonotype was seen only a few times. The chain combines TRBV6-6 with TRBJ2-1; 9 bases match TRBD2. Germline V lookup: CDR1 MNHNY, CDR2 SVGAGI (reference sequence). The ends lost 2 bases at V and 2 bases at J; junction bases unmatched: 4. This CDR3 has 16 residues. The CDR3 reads CASSYPVAGAYNEQFF. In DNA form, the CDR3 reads TGTGCCAGCAGTTACCCAGTAGCGGGGGCCTACAATGAGCAGTTCTTC.

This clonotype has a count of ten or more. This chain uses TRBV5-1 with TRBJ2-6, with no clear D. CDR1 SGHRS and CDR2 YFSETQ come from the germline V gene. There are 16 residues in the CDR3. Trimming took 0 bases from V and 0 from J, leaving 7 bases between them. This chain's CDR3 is CASSLGHASGANVLTF. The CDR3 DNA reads TGCGCCAGCAGCTTGGGACATGCCTCTGGGGCCAACGTCCTGACTTTC.

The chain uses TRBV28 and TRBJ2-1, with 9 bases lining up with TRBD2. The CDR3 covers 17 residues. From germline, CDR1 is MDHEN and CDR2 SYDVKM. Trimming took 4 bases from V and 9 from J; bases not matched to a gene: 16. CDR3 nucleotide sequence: TGTGCCAGCAGTTCGGGGTCACGCGGGGGGGCCGGAATTGAGCAGTTCTTC. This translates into CASSSGSRGGAGIEQFF.

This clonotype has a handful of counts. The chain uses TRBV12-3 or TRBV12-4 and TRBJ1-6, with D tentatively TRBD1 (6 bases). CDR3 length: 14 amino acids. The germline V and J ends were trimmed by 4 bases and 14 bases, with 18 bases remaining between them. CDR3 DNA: TGTGCCAGCAGTTCGGACAGCCGTAGAAGGGCCCTCCACTTT. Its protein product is CASSSDSRRRALHF.

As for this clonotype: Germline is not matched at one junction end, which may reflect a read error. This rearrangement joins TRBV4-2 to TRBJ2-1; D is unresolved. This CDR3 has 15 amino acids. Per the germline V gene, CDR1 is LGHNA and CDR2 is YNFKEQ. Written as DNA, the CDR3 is TGTGCCAGCAACCAAGAGCTAGAGACCTTCAATGAGCAGTTCTTC. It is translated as CASNQELETFNEQFF.

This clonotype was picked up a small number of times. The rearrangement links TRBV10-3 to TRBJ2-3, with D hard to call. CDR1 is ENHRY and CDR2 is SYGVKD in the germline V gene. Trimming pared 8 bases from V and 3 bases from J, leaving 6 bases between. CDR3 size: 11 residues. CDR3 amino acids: CAIAETDTQYF. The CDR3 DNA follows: TGTGCCATCGCCGAAACAGATACGCAGTATTTT.

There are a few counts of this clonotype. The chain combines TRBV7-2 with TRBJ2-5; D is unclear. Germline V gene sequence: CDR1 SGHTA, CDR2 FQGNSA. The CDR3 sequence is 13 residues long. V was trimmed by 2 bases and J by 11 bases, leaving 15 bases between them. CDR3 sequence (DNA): TGTGCCAGCAGCTTAAATGACCTCTACGTGCAGTACTTC. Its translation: CASSLNDLYVQYF. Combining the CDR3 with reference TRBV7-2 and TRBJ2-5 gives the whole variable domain GAGVSQSPSNKVTEKGKDVELRCDPISGHTALYWYRQSLGQGLEFLIYFQGNSAPDKSGLPSDRFSAERTGGSVSTLTIQRTQQEDSAVYLCASSLNDLYVQYFGPGTRLLVL.

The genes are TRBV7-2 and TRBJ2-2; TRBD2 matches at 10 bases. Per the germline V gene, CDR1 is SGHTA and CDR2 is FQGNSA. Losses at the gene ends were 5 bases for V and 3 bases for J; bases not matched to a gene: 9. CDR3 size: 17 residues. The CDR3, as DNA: TGTGCCAGCAGCACTAGTCCACTAGCGGGGCACACCGGGGAGCTGTTTTTT. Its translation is CASSTSPLAGHTGELFF.

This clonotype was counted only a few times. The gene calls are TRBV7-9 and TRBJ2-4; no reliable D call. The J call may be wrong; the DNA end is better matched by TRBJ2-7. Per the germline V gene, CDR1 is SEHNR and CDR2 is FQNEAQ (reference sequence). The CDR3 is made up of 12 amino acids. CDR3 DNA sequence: TGTGCCAGCAGCTCCGCCCTCTACGAGCAGTACTTC. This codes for CASSSALYEQYF.

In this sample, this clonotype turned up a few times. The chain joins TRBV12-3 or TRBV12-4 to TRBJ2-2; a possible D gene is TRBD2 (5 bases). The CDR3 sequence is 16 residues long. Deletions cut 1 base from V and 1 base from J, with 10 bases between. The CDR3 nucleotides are TGTGCCAGCAGTTTAGGGACGGGATGGAACACCGGGGAGCTGTTTTTT. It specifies CASSLGTGWNTGELFF.